The rows below give T cell receptor beta chains drawn from one sample of a study of PD-1 blockade in classical Hodgkin lymphoma. TCRdb's table, derived via immunoSEQ multiplex PCR, lists solely in-frame clones and lacks some. The repertoire holds around 21,000 clones, with more than 75% as singletons. Sequences were derived from peripheral blood mononuclear cells (PBMCs), sampled before the fourth cycle of nivolumab. The receptors originated from a human donor with classical Hodgkin lymphoma. The CDR3 runs from the conserved cysteine through the conserved F or W. Each record gives: clone size, J gene, D gene, CDR3 length, V gene, CDR3 protein, CDR3 DNA. A D gene is named only where the DNA matches it firmly. Size values are once, few and many counts, or a class for expanded clones, and some rows have none.

. TRBJ2-2 . 13 TRBV2 CASSETFTGELFF TGTGCCAGCAGTGAGACCTTCACCGGGGAGCTGTTTTTT
. TRBJ1-2 . 13 TRBV19 CASSIPADYGYTF TGTGCCAGTAGTATACCGGCAGACTATGGCTACACCTTC
few TRBJ1-5 . 13 TRBV30 CAWSRGLTQPQHF TGTGCCTGGAGTCGAGGTCTTACTCAGCCCCAGCATTTT
. TRBJ1-2 TRBD1 15 TRBV28 CASSRIDRDSYGYTF TGTGCCAGCAGTCGCATAGACAGGGATAGCTATGGCTACACCTTC
. TRBJ1-1 . 17 TRBV28 CASSLPLSEISNTEAFF TGTGCCAGCAGTTTGCCCCTAAGCGAAATAAGCAACACTGAAGCTTTCTTT
. TRBJ1-4 . 15 TRBV5-6 CASSFAGLGNEKLFF TGTGCCAGCAGCTTTGCGGGACTGGGTAATGAAAAACTGTTTTTT
. TRBJ2-3 TRBD2 18 TRBV10-3 CAISDRSGRAARTDTQYF TGTGCCATCAGTGACAGAAGCGGGAGGGCCGCGAGGACAGATACGCAGTATTTT
. TRBJ2-1 TRBD2 15 TRBV5-6 CASSLVRAGVNEQFF TGTGCCAGCAGCTTGGTACGAGCGGGGGTCAATGAGCAGTTCTTC
. TRBJ2-7 . 15 TRBV2 CASSEGRGRTYEQYF TGTGCCAGCAGTGAAGGCCGGGGCAGGACCTACGAGCAGTACTTC
. TRBJ1-1 . 13 TRBV10-3 CAISVRRNTEAFF TGTGCCATCAGTGTACGGAGGAACACTGAAGCTTTCTTT
. TRBJ2-1 TRBD2 16 TRBV5-1 CASSPVAGGPGNEQFF TGCGCCAGCAGCCCCGTAGCGGGGGGGCCCGGTAATGAGCAGTTCTTC
. TRBJ2-7 . 13 TRBV6-1 CASTFKSSYEQYF TGTGCCAGCACTTTCAAGAGCTCCTACGAGCAGTACTTC
few TRBJ1-6 . 13 TRBV5-4 CASSLMGDSPLHF TGTGCCAGCAGCTTGATGGGGGATTCACCCCTCCACTTT
. TRBJ1-1 TRBD1 17 TRBV19 CASSIPTGQGARREAFF TGTGCCAGTAGTATACCAACGGGACAGGGGGCCCGTCGTGAAGCTTTCTTT
. TRBJ2-7 . 14 TRBV6-5 CASSPLRRAYEQYF TGTGCCAGCAGCCCATTAAGGAGGGCCTACGAGCAGTACTTC
. TRBJ1-4 . 16 TRBV7-9 CASSLAGISQGEKLFF TGTGCCAGCAGCTTAGCGGGGATCTCTCAAGGGGAAAAACTGTTTTTT
. TRBJ2-1 . 12 TRBV5-1 CASSSEFTEQFF TGCGCCAGCAGCTCCGAATTTACTGAGCAGTTCTTC